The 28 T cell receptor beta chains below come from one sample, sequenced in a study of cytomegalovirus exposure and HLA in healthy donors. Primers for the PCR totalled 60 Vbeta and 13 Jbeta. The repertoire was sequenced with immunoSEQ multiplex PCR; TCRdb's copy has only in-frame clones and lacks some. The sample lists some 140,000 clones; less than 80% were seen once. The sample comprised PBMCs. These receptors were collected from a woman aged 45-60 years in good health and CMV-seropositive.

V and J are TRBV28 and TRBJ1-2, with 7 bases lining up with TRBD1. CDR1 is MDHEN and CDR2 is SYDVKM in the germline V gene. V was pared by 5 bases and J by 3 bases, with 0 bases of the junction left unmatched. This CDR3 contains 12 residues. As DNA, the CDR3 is TGTGCCAGCAGTCAGGGGGACTATGGCTACACCTTC. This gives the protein CASSQGDYGYTF.

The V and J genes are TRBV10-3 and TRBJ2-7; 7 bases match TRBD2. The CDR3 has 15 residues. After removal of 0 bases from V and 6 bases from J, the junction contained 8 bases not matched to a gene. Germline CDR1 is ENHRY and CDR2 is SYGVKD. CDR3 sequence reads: CAISESSGAVGEQYF. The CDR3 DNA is TGTGCCATCAGTGAGTCGAGCGGGGCCGTCGGCGAGCAGTACTTC.

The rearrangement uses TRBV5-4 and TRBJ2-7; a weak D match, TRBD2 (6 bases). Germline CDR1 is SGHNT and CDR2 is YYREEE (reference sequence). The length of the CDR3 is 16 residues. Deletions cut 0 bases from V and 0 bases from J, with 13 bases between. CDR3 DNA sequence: TGTGCCAGCAGCTTGGGTTGGCGGGGAAGCTCCTACGAGCAGTACTTC. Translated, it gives CASSLGWRGSSYEQYF. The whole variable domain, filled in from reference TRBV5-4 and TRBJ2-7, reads ETGVTQSPTHLIKTRGQQVTLRCSSQSGHNTVSWYQQALGQGPQFIFQYYREEENGRGNFPPRFSGLQFPNYSSELNVNALELDDSALYLCASSLGWRGSSYEQYFGPGTRLTVT.

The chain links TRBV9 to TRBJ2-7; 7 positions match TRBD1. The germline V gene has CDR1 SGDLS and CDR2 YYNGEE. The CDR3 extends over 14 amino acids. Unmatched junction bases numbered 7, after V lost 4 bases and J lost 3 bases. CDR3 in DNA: TGTGCCAGCAGCTCTGGGACAGTTCACTACGAGCAGTACTTC. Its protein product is CASSSGTVHYEQYF. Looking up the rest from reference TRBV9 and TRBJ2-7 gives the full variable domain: DSGVTQTPKHLITATGQRVTLRCSPRSGDLSVYWYQQSLDQGLQFLIQYYNGEERAKGNILERFSAQQFPDLHSELNLSSLELGDSALYFCASSSGTVHYEQYFGPGTRLTVT.

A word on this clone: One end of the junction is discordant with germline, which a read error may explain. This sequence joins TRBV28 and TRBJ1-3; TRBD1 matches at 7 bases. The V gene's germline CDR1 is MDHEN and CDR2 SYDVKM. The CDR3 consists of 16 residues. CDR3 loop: CASSIGTAFSGNTTYF. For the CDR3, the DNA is TGTGCCAGCAGTATCGGGACAGCCTTCTCTGGAAACACCACATATTTT.

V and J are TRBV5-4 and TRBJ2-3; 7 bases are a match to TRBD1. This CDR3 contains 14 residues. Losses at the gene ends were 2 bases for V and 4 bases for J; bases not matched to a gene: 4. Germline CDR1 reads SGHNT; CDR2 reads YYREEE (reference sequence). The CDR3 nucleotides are TGTGCCAGCAGCTTCCGCACAGGGGCAGATACGCAGTATTTT. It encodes CASSFRTGADTQYF.

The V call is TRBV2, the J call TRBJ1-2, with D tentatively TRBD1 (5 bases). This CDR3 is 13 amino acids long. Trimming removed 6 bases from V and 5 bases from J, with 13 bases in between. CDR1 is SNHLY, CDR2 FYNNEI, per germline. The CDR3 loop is CASSEQANYGYTF. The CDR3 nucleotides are TGTGCCAGCAGCGAACAGGCGAATTATGGCTACACCTTC.

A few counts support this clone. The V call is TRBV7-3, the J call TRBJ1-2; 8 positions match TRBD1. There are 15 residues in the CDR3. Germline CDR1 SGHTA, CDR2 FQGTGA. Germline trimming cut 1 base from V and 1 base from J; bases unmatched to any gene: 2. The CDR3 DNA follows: TGTGCCAGCAGCTTAATGACAGGGGATAACTATGGCTACACCTTC. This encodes CASSLMTGDNYGYTF.

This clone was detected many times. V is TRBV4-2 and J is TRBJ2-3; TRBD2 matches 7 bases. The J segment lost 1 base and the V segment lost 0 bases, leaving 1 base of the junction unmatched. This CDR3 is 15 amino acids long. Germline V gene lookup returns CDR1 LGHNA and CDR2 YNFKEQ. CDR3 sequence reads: CASSQEGRGTDTQYF. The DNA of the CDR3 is TGTGCCAGCAGCCAAGAGGGGAGGGGCACAGATACGCAGTATTTT.

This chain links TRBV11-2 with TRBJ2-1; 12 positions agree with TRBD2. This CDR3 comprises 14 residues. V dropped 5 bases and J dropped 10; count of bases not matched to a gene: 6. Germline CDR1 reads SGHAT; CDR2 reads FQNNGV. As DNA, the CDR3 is TGTGCCAGCAGCGCTAGCGGGGGGGCCATAGAGCAGTTCTTC. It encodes CASSASGGAIEQFF.

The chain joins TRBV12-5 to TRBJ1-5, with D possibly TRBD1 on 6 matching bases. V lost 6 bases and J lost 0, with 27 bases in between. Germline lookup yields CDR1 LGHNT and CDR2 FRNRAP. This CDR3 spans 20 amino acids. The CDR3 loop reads CASGSKLGHLGWSSNQPQHF. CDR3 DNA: TGTGCTAGTGGCTCTAAACTGGGACACTTAGGGTGGAGTAGCAATCAGCCCCAGCATTTT.

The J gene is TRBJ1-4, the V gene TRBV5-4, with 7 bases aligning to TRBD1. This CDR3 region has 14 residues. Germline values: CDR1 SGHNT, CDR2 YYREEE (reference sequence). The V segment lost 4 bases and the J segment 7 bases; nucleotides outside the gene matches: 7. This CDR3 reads CASSDVPGGEKLFF. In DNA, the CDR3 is TGTGCCAGCAGCGATGTTCCAGGGGGTGAAAAACTGTTTTTT.

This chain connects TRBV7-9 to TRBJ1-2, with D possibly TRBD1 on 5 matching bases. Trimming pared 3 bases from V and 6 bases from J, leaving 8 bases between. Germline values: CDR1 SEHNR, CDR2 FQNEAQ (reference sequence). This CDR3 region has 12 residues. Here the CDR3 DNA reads TGTGCCAGCAGCTTCGACAGTCATGGCTACACCTTC. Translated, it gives CASSFDSHGYTF.

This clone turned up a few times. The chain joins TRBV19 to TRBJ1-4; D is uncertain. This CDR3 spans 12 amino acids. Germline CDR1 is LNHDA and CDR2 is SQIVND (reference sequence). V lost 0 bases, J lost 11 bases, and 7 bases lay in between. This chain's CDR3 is CASSIEESKLFF. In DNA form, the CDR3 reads TGTGCCAGTAGTATAGAAGAGTCTAAACTGTTTTTT. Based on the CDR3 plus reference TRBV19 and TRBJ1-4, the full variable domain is DGGITQSPKYLFRKEGQNVTLSCEQNLNHDAMYWYRQDPGQGLRLIYYSQIVNDFQKGDIAEGYSVSREKKESFPLTVTSAQKNPTAFYLCASSIEESKLFFGSGTQLSVL.

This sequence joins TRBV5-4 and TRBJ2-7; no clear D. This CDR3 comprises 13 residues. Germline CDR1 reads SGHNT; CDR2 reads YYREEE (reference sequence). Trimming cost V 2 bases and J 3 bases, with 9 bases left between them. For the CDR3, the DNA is TGTGCCAGCAGCTTCAGGCAAAACTACGAGCAGTACTTC. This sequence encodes CASSFRQNYEQYF.

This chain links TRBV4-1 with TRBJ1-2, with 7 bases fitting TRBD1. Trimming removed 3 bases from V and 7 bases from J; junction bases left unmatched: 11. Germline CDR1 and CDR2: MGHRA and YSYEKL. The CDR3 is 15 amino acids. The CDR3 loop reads CASSQLTGSSGGYTF. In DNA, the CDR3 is TGCGCCAGCAGCCAGTTGACAGGGAGTTCGGGTGGCTACACCTTC.

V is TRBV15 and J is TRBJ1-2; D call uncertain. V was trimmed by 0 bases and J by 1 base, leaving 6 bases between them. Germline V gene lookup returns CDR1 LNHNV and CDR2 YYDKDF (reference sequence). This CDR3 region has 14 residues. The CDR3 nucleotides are TGTGCCACCAGCAGAGACAGGAATAACTATGGCTACACCTTC. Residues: CATSRDRNNYGYTF.

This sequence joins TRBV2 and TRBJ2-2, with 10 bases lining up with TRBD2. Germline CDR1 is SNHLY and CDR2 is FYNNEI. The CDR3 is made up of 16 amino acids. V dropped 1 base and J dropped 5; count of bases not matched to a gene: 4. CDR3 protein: CASSEETSGLTGELFF. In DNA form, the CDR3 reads TGTGCCAGCAGTGAAGAGACTAGCGGGCTGACCGGGGAGCTGTTTTTT.

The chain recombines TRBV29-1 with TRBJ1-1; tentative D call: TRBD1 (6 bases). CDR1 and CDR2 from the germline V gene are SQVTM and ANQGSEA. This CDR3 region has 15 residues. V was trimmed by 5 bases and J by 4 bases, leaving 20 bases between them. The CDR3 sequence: CSVNEGDPRGTEAFF. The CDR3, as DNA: TGCAGCGTTAATGAGGGGGACCCTCGGGGCACTGAAGCTTTCTTT.

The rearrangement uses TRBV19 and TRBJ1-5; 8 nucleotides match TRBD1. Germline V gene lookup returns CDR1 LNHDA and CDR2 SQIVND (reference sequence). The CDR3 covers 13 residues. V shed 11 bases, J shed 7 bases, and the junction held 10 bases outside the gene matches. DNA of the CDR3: TGTGCCGGAAGTAGGACAGGGACCCAGCCCCAGCATTTT. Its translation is CAGSRTGTQPQHF.

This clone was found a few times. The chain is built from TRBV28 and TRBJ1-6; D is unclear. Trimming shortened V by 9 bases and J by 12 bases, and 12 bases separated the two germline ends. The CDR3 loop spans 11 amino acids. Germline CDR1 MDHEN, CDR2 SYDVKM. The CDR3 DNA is TGTGCCAGGAAGCTAATTATACCCCTCCACTTT. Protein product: CARKLIIPLHF.

The CDR3, as DNA: TGTGCCAGCAGTTTAGTACAGGGTGGGACTGAAGCTTTCTTT. As protein: CASSLVQGGTEAFF. This chain uses TRBV27 with TRBJ1-1; TRBD1 is a possible D gene (6 bases). The CDR3 loop spans 14 amino acids. V lost 2 bases and J 5 bases, leaving 12 bases between the germline ends. CDR1 and CDR2 from the germline V gene are MNHEY and SMNVEV (reference sequence).

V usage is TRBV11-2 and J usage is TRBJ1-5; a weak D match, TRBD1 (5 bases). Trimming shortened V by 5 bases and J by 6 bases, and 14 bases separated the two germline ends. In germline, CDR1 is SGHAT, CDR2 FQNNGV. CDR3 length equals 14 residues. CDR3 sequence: CASSRGSGGQPQHF. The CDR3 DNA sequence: TGTGCCAGCAGCCGGGGGTCGGGTGGTCAGCCCCAGCATTTT.

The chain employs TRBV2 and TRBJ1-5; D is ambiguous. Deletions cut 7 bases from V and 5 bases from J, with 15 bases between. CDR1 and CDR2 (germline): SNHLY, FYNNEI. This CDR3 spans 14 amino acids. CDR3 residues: CASKGSGSYQPQHF. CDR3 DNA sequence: TGTGCCAGCAAGGGAAGCGGATCTTATCAGCCCCAGCATTTT.

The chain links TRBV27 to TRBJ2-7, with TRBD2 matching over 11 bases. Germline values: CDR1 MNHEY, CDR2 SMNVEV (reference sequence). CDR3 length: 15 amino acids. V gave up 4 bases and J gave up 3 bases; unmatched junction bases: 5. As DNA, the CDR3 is TGTGCCAGCAGTTCTTTGGGACTAGCGGACTACGAGCAGTACTTC. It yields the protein CASSSLGLADYEQYF.

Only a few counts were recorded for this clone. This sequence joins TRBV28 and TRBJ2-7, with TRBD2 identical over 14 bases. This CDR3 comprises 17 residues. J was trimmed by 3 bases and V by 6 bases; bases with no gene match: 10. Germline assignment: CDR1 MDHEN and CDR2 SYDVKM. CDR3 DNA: TGTGCCAGCAGGCCCGGACTAGCGGGGGGACCCAACTACGAGCAGTACTTC. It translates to CASRPGLAGGPNYEQYF. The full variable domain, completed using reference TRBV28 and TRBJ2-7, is DVKVTQSSRYLVKRTGEKVFLECVQDMDHENMFWYRQDPGLGLRLIYFSYDVKMKEKGDIPEGYSVSREKKERFSLILESASTNQTSMYLCASRPGLAGGPNYEQYFGPGTRLTVT.

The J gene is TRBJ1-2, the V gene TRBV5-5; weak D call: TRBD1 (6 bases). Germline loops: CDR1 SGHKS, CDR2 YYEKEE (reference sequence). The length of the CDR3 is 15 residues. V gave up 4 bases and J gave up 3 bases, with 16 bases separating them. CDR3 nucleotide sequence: TGTGCCAGCAGCCCAGGGGCCTTTTCAGACTATGGCTACACCTTC. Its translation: CASSPGAFSDYGYTF.

CDR3 nucleotides: TGTGCCAGCAGCTTAGGGGGCTGGTATCAAGCTGAAGCTTTCTTT. It translates to CASSLGGWYQAEAFF. The J gene is TRBJ1-1, the V gene TRBV11-1; possible D gene TRBD1, 5 bases. The CDR3 loop spans 15 amino acids. Germline CDR1 reads SGHAT; CDR2 reads FQDESV (reference sequence). With 1 base removed from V and 6 bases from J, the gap between germline ends came to 15 bases.